The 9 T cell receptor beta chains reported below all come from one sample, sequenced in a study of blood T cell repertoires in COVID-19. TCRdb keeps only in-frame clones here, not all; method: immunoSEQ multiplex PCR. This table has just over 80,000 clones, around 81% appearing once. The sequenced sample was peripheral blood. The source is an elderly man with acute or convalescent COVID-19.

This clone was counted once. The gene calls are TRBV6-5 and TRBJ1-6, with TRBD1 matching 8 bases. Trimming removed 6 bases from V and 7 bases from J; junction bases left unmatched: 5. Germline V CDR1 and CDR2: MNHEY, SVGAGI. This CDR3 has 14 amino acids. This CDR3 is CASRGTGGNSPLHF. In nucleotides, the CDR3 is TGTGCCAGCAGGGGGACAGGAGGGAATTCACCCCTCCACTTT.

This clone has just a few counts. The chain is built from TRBV5-1 and TRBJ2-7; TRBD1 matches 8 bases. CDR1 and CDR2 (germline): SGHRS, YFSETQ. This CDR3 has 14 residues. V was pared by 7 bases and J by 2 bases, with 8 bases of the junction left unmatched. This CDR3 is CASAGGSETYEQYF. Written as DNA, the CDR3 is TGCGCCAGCGCAGGGGGCAGCGAGACCTACGAGCAGTACTTC.

The J gene is TRBJ1-2, the V gene TRBV7-2; tentatively, D is TRBD1 (6 bases). CDR3 length: 13 residues. Looked up from germline, CDR1 is SGHTA and CDR2 is FQGNSA. V was cut by 4 bases and J by 2 bases, with 8 bases left in between. The CDR3 DNA reads as TGTGCCAGCAGCTCCACAGGGAACTATGGCTACACCTTC. As protein: CASSSTGNYGYTF.

The V and J genes are TRBV7-6 and TRBJ2-1, with 10 nucleotides matching TRBD2. Trimming at V came to 7 bases and at J to 6 bases, leaving 6 bases not matched to a gene. This CDR3 is 14 amino acids long. CDR1 and CDR2 (germline): SGHVS, FNYEAQ. The DNA of the CDR3 is TGTGCCAGCATCATGTGGACTAGCGGCAATGAGCAGTTCTTC. Its protein product is CASIMWTSGNEQFF.

This clone appeared a few times. V and J are TRBV2 and TRBJ2-7; the match to TRBD1 covers 8 bases. The trim removed 1 base at V and 6 bases at J, leaving 5 bases unmatched. The CDR3 spans 14 residues. CDR1 SNHLY and CDR2 FYNNEI come from the germline V gene. Written as DNA, the CDR3 is TGTGCCAGCAGTGAAGGCAGGGGGCTCGGCGAGCAGTACTTC. Translating gives CASSEGRGLGEQYF.

This clone was detected only once. The V call is TRBV12-3 or TRBV12-4, the J call TRBJ2-1; D gene unclear. The V gene lost 5 bases and the J gene lost 9 bases, with 8 bases spanning the gap. This CDR3 contains 11 residues. The CDR3 spells CASSPRVEQFF. As DNA, the CDR3 is TGTGCCAGCAGTCCCCGCGTTGAGCAGTTCTTC.

The genes are TRBV24-1 and TRBJ1-1, with a tentative D call TRBD1 (5 bases). The CDR3 spans 11 residues. Per the germline V gene, CDR1 is KGHDR and CDR2 is SFDVKD. V lost 7 bases and J lost 8, with 10 bases in between. CDR3 amino acids: CATSKTGEAFF. The CDR3 nucleotides read TGTGCCACCAGCAAAACAGGCGAAGCTTTCTTT.

The V gene is TRBV19, the J gene TRBJ1-6; possibly TRBD1 for D (5 bases). V was clipped by 6 bases and J by 8 bases, with 14 bases between them. CDR3 length: 14 amino acids. Germline loops: CDR1 LNHDA, CDR2 SQIVND (reference sequence). CDR3 DNA: TGTGCCAGTAGCATCGACGGGGGGGATTCACCCCTCCACTTT. Amino acids: CASSIDGGDSPLHF. Complete variable domain (other parts from reference TRBV19 and TRBJ1-6): DGGITQSPKYLFRKEGQNVTLSCEQNLNHDAMYWYRQDPGQGLRLIYYSQIVNDFQKGDIAEGYSVSREKKESFPLTVTSAQKNPTAFYLCASSIDGGDSPLHFGNGTRLTVT.

The CDR3 loop reads CASSLQEERESSYNEQFF. For the CDR3, the DNA is TGTGCCAGCAGCCTGCAAGAAGAACGGGAGAGCTCCTACAATGAGCAGTTCTTC. This chain connects TRBV11-2 to TRBJ2-1; maybe TRBD2 (6 bases). V lost 5 bases and J lost 0, with 20 bases in between. The germline V gene encodes CDR1 SGHAT and CDR2 FQNNGV. The CDR3 covers 18 residues.